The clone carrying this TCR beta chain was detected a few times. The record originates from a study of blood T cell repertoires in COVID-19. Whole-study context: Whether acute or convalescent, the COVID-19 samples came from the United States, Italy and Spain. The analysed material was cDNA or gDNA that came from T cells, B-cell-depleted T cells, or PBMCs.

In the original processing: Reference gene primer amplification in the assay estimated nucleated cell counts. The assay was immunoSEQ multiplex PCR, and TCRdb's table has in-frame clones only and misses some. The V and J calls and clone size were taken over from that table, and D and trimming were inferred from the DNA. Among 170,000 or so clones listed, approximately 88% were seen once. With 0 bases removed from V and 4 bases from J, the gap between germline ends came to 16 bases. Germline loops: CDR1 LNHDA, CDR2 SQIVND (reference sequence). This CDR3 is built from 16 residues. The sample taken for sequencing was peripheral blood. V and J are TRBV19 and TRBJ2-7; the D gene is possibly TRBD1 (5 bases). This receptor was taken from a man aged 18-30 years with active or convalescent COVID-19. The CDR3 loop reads CASSIDSGLGEYEQYF. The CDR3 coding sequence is TGTGCCAGTAGTATAGACTCCGGGCTAGGGGAATACGAGCAGTACTTC.